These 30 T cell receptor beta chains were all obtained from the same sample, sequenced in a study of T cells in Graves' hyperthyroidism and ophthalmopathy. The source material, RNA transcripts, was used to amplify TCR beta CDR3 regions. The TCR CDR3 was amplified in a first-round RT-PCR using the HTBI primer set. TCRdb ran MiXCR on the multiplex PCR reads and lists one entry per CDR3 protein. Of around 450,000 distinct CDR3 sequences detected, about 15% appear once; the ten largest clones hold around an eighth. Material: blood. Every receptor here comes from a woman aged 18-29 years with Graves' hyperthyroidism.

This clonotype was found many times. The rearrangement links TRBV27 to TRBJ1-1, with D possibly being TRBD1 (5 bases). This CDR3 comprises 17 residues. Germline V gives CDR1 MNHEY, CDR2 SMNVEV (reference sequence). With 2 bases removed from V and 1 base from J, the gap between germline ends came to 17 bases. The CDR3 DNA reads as TGTGCCAGCAGTTTAGGTTTCGGGGCGCTGGGGAACACTGAAGCTTTCTTT. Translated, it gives CASSLGFGALGNTEAFF.

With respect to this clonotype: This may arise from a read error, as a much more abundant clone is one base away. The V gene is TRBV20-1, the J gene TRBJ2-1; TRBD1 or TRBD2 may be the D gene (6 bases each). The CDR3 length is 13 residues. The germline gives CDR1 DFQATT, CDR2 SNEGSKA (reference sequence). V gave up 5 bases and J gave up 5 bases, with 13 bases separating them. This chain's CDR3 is CSAPRGDHNEQFF. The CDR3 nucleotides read TGCAGTGCTCCAAGGGGGGACCACAATGAGCAGTTCTTC.

This CDR3 is CASSHQIGSNQPQHF. CDR3 bases: TGTGCCAGTAGCCACCAGATAGGTAGCAATCAGCCCCAGCATTTT. The chain links TRBV19 to TRBJ1-5, with no clear D. The CDR3 totals 15 residues. Trimming pared 6 bases from V and 0 bases from J, leaving 12 bases between. Germline CDR1 is LNHDA and CDR2 is SQIVND (reference sequence).

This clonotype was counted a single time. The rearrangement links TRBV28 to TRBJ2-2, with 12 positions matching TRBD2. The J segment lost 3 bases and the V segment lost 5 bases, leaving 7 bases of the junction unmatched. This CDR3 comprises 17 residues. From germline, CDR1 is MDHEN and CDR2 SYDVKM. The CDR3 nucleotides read TGTGCCAGCAGTCCGCCTAGCGGGAGGGTCGACACCGGGGAGCTGTTTTTT. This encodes CASSPPSGRVDTGELFF.

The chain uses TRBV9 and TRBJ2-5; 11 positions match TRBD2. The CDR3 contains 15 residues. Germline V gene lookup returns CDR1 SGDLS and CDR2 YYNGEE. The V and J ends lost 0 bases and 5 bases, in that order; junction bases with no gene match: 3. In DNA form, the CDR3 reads TGTGCCAGCAGCGTAGGGGTAGCGGGAGGGGAGACCCAGTACTTC. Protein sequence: CASSVGVAGGETQYF.

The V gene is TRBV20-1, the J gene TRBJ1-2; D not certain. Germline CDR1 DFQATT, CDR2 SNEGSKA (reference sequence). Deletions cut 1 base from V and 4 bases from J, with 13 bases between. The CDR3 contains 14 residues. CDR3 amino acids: CSARVSRAPYGYTF. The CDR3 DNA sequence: TGCAGTGCTAGAGTCAGCCGCGCCCCCTATGGCTACACCTTC.

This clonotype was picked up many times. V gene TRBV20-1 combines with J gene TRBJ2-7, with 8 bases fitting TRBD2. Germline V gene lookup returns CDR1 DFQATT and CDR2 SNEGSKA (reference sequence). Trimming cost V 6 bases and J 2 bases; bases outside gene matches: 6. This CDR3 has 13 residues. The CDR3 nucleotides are TGCAGTGCCCCCTTAGCGGGAACCTACGAGCAGTACTTC. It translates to CSAPLAGTYEQYF.

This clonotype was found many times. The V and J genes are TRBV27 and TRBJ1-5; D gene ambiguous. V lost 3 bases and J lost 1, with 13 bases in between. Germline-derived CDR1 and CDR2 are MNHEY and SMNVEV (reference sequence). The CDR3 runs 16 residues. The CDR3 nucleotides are TGTGCCAGCAGTTTTTCCCCCCAGACGAGCAATCAGCCCCAGCATTTT. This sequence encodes CASSFSPQTSNQPQHF.

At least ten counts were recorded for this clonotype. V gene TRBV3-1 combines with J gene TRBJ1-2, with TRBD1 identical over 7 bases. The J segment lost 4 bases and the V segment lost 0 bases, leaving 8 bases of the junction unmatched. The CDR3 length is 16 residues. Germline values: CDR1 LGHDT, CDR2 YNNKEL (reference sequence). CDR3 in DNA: TGTGCCAGCAGCCAAGAAACAGGGGCAGGAATCTATGGCTACACCTTC. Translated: CASSQETGAGIYGYTF.

CDR3 DNA sequence: TGTGCCACCAGCAGAGATCCGCGACTAGTCTGGTGGAATGAGCAGTTCTTC. As protein: CATSRDPRLVWWNEQFF. The chain joins TRBV15 to TRBJ2-1, with a possible D match to TRBD2 (6 bases). The ends were cut back, 0 bases at V and 7 bases at J, with 19 bases in the middle. Germline V gene sequence: CDR1 LNHNV, CDR2 YYDKDF (reference sequence). The CDR3 has 17 amino acids.

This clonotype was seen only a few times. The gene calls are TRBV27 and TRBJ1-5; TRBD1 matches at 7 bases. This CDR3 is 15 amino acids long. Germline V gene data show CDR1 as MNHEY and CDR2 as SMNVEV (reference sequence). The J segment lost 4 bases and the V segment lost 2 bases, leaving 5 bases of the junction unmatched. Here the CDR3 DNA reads TGTGCCAGCAGTTTAGGGGGACAGACAAATCAGCCCCAGCATTTT. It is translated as CASSLGGQTNQPQHF.

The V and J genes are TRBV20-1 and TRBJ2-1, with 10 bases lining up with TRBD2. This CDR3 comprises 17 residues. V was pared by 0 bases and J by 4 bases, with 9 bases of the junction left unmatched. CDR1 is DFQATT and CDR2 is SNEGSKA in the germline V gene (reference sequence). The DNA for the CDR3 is TGCAGTGCTAGAGATGACGGGGCTAGCGGGAGTTACAATGAGCAGTTCTTC. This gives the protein CSARDDGASGSYNEQFF.

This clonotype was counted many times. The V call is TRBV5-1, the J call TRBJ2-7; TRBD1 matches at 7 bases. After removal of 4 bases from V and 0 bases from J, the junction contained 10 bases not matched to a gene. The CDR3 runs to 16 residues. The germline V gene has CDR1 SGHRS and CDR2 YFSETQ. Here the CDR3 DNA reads TGCGCCAGCAGCAAAGGACAGGCTGAAAGCTCCTACGAGCAGTACTTC. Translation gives CASSKGQAESSYEQYF.

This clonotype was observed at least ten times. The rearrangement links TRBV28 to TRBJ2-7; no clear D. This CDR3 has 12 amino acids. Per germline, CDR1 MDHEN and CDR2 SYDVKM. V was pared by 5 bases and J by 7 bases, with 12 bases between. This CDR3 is CASSRPRQEQYF. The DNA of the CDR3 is TGTGCCAGCAGTCGCCCCCGCCAGGAGCAGTACTTC.

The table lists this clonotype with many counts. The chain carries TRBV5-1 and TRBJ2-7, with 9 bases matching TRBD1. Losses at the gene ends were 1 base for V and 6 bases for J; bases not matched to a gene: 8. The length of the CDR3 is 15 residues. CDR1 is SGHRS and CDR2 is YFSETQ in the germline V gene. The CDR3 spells CASSLYGTGTGEQYF. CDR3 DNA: TGCGCCAGCAGCTTGTACGGGACAGGGACGGGCGAGCAGTACTTC.

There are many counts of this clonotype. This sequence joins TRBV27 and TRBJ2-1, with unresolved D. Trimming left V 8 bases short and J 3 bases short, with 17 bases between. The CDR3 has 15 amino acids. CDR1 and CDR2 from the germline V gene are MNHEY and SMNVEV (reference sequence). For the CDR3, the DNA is TGTGCCAGCCACGCCCCAGGTGGCAGCTACAATGAGCAGTTCTTC. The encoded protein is CASHAPGGSYNEQFF.

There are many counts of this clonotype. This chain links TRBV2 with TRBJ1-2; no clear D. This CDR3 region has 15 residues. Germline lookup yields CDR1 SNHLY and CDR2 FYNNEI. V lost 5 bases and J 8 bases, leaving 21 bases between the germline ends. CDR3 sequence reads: CASSPNRVPARGYTF. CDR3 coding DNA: TGTGCCAGCAGTCCTAACCGGGTGCCGGCTCGCGGCTACACCTTC. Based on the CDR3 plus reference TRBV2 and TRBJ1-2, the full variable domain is EPEVTQTPSHQVTQMGQEVILRCVPISNHLYFYWYRQILGQKVEFLVSFYNNEISEKSEIFDDQFSVERPDGSNFTLKIRSTKLEDSAMYFCASSPNRVPARGYTFGSGTRLTVV.

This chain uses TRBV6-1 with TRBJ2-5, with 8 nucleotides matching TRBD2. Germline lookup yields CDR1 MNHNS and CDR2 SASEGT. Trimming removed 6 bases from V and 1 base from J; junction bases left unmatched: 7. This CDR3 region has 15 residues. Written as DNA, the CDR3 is TGTGCCAGCAGCCACGGGGGGGGAGCCCAAGAGACCCAGTACTTC. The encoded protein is CASSHGGGAQETQYF.

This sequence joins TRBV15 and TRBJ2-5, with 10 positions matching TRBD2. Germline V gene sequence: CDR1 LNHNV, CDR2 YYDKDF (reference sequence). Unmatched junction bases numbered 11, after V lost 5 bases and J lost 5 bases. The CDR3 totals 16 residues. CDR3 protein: CATSSQQRGGWETQYF. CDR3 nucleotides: TGTGCCACCAGCTCACAACAGCGGGGGGGGTGGGAGACCCAGTACTTC.

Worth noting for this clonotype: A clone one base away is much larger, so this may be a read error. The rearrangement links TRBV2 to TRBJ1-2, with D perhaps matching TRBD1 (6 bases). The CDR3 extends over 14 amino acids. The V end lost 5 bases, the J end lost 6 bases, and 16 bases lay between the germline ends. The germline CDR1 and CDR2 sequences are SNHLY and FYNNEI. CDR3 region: CASSQYRGIDGYTF. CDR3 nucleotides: TGTGCCAGCAGTCAATATAGGGGGATTGATGGCTACACCTTC. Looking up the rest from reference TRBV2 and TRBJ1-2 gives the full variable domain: EPEVTQTPSHQVTQMGQEVILRCVPISNHLYFYWYRQILGQKVEFLVSFYNNEISEKSEIFDDQFSVERPDGSNFTLKIRSTKLEDSAMYFCASSQYRGIDGYTFGSGTRLTVV.

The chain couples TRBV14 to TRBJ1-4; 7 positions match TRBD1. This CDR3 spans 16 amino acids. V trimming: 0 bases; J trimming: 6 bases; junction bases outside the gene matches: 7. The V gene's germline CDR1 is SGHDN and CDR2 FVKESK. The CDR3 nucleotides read TGTGCCAGCAGCCAAGATCTAGGGGGCGGGTATGAAAAACTGTTTTTT. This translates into CASSQDLGGGYEKLFF.

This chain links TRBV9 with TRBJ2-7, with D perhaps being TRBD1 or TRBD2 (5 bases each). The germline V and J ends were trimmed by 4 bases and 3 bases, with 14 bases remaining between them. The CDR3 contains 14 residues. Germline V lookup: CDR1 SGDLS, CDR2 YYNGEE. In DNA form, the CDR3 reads TGTGCCAGCAGCACAGCCGGGGCCGACTACGAGCAGTACTTC. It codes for CASSTAGADYEQYF.

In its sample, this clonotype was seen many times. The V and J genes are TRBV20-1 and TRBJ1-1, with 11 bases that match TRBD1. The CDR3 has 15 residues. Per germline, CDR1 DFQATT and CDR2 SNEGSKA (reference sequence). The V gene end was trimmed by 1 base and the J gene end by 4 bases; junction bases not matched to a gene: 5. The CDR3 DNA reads TGCAGTGCTAGAGGAACCGGGACAGGGGGCACTGAAGCTTTCTTT. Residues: CSARGTGTGGTEAFF.

The DNA for the CDR3 is TGTGCCAGTAGTGTCGCGCCGGAGGGGTTCGATGAAAAACTGTTTTTT. Its translation: CASSVAPEGFDEKLFF. The chain is built from TRBV19 and TRBJ1-4, with D possibly matching TRBD1 (5 bases). The V end lost 5 bases, the J end lost 6 bases, and 19 bases lay between the germline ends. This CDR3 region has 16 residues. The germline gives CDR1 LNHDA, CDR2 SQIVND (reference sequence).

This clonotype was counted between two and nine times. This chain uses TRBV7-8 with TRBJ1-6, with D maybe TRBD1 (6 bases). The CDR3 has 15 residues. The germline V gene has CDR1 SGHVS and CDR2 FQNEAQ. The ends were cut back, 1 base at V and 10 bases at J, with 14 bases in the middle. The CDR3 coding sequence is TGTGCCAGCAGCTTAGACGTCAGGGGATACTCACCCCTCCACTTT. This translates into CASSLDVRGYSPLHF.

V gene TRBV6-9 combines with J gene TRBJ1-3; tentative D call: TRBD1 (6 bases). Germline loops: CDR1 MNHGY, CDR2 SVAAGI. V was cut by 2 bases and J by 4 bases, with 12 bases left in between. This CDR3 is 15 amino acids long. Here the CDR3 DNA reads TGTGCCAGCAGTTATGACAGGTGGAACGGAAACACCATATATTTT. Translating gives CASSYDRWNGNTIYF.

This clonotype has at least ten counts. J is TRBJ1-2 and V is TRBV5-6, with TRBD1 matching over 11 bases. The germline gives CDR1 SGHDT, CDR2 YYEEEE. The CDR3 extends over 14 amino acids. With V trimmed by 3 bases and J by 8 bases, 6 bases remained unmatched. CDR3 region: CASSSGQGARGYTF. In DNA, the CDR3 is TGTGCCAGCAGCTCCGGACAGGGGGCAAGAGGCTACACCTTC.

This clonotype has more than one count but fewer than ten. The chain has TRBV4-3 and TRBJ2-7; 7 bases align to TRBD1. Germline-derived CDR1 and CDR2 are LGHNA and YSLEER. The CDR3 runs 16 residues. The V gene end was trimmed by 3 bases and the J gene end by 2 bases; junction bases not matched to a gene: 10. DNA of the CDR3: TGCGCCAGCAGCCAGTTGAATCTGGGACAGCCCTACGAGCAGTACTTC. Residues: CASSQLNLGQPYEQYF.

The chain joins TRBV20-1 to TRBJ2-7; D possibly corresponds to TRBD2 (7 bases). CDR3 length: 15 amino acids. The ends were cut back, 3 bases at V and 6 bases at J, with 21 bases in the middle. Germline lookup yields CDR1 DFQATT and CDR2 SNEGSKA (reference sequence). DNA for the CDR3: TGCAGTGCTAGCCGAACCGGGGGGCGCTTAATCGAGCAGTACTTC. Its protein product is CSASRTGGRLIEQYF.

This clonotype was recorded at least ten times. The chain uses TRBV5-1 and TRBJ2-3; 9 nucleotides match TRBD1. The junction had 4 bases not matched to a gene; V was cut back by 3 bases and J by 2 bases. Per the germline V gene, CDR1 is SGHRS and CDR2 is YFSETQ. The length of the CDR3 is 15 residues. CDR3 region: CASSSGQGFTDTQYF. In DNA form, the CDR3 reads TGCGCCAGCAGCTCTGGACAGGGGTTCACAGATACGCAGTATTTT.